This T cell receptor beta chain was found in a study of OX40 agonist ivuxolimab in advanced cancers. Study observations and caveats: Relative to CD4+, CD8+ T cells held more expanded clones on average. CD4+ and CD8+ blood T cells expanded clonally by week 6 at 0.1 to 3.0 mg/kg.

Clones were read by immunoSEQ multiplex PCR, and TCRdb kept only the in-frame ones, dropping some. The sample includes about 27,000 clones, 86% of them seen just once. Germline trimming cut 3 bases from V and 4 bases from J; bases unmatched to any gene: 16. The germline V gene has CDR1 SGDLS and CDR2 YYNGEE. The CDR3 consists of 17 residues. Details on this clone: Its target is unknown.

This chain links TRBV9 with TRBJ2-7, with 7 bases matching TRBD2. This sequence originates from an adult with an advanced solid tumor such as melanoma, head and neck, liver or kidney cancer. The material was CD4+ or CD8+ T cells sorted from blood, obtained in a trial of the OX40 agonist ivuxolimab. CDR3 protein: CASSASGAMGGVYEQYF. The CDR3, as DNA: TGTGCCAGCAGCGCTAGCGGAGCCATGGGGGGGGTTTACGAGCAGTACTTC.